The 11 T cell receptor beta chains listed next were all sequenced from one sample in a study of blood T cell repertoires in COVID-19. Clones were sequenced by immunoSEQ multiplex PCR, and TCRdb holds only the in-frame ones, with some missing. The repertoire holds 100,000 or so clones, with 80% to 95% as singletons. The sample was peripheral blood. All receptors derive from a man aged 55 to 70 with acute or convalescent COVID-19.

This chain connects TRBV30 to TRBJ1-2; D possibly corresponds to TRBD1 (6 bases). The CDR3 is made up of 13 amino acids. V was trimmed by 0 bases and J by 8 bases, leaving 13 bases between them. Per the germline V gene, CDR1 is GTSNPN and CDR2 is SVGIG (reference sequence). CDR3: CAWSVGQGLGYTF. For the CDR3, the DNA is TGTGCCTGGAGTGTCGGGCAGGGGTTGGGCTACACCTTC.

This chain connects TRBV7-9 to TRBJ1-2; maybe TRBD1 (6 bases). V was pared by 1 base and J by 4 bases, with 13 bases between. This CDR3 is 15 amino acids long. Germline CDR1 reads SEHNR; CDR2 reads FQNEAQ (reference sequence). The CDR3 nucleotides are TGTGCCAGCAGCTTAGGTCAGGGGTACGGCTATGGCTACACCTTC. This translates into CASSLGQGYGYGYTF. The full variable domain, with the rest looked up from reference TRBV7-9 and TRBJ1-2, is DTGVSQNPRHKITKRGQNVTFRCDPISEHNRLYWYRQTLGQGPEFLTYFQNEAQLEKSRLLSDRFSAERPKGSFSTLEIQRTEQGDSAMYLCASSLGQGYGYGYTFGSGTRLTVV.

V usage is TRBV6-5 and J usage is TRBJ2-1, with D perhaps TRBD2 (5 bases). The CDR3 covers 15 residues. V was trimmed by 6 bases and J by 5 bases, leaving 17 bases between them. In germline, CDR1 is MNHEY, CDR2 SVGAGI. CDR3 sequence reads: CASSIVQDSNNEQFF. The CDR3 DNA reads TGTGCCAGCAGCATCGTTCAGGACTCAAACAATGAGCAGTTCTTC.

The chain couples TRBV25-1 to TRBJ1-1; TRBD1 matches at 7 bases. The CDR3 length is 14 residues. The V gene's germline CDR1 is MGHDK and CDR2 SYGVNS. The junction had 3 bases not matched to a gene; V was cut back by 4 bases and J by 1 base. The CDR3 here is CASSADRWNTEAFF. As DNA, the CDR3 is TGTGCCAGCAGTGCGGACAGGTGGAACACTGAAGCTTTCTTT.

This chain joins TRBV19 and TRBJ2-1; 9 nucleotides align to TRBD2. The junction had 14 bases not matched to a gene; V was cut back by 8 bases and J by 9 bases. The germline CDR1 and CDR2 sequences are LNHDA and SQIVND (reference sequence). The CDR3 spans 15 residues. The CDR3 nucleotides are TGTGCCAGTTCTACCGGGACTAGCTCTTCGGGTGAGCAGTTCTTC. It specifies CASSTGTSSSGEQFF.

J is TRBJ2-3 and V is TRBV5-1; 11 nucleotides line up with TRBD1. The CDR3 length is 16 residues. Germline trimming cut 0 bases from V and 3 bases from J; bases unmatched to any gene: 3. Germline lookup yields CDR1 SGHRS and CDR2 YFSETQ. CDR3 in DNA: TGCGCCAGCAGCTTGGCAGGACAGGGGGCGACAGATACGCAGTATTTT. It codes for CASSLAGQGATDTQYF.

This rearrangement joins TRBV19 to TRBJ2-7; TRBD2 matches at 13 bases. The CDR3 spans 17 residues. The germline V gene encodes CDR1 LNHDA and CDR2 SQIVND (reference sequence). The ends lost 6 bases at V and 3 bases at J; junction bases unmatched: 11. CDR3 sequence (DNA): TGTGCCAGTAGAGGACTAGCGGGAGAGGGACCTTTCTACGAGCAGTACTTC. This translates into CASRGLAGEGPFYEQYF.

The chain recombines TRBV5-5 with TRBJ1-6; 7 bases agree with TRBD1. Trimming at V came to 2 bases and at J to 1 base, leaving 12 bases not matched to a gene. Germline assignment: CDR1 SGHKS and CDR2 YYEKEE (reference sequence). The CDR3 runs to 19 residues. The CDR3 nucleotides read TGTGCCAGCAGCTTTACAGGGGTCGGTTTTGGGTCCTATAATTCACCCCTCCACTTT. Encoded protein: CASSFTGVGFGSYNSPLHF.

CDR3 sequence: CASSVVAGGSAGELFF. CDR3 sequence (DNA): TGTGCCAGCAGTGTGGTGGCGGGAGGGTCGGCCGGGGAGCTGTTTTTT. The chain uses TRBV2 and TRBJ2-2, with 9 nucleotides matching TRBD2. This CDR3 has 16 amino acids. Losses at the gene ends were 4 bases for V and 6 bases for J; bases not matched to a gene: 9. Germline-derived CDR1 and CDR2 are SNHLY and FYNNEI.

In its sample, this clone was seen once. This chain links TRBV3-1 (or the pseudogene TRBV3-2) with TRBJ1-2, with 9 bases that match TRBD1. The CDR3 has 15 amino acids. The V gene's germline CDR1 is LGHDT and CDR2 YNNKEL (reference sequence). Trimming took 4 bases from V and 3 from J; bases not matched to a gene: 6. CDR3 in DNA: TGTGCCAGCAGCCCCCTACGGACAGGGGACTATGGCTACACCTTC. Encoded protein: CASSPLRTGDYGYTF.

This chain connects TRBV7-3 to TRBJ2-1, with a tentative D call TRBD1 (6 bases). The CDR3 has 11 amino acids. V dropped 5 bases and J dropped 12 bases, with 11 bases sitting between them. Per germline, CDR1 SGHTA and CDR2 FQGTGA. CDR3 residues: CASSQAGVQFF. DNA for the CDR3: TGTGCCAGCAGCCAGGCAGGGGTGCAGTTCTTC. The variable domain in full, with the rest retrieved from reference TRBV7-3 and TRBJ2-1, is GAGVSQTPSNKVTEKGKYVELRCDPISGHTALYWYRQSLGQGPEFLIYFQGTGAADDSGLPNDRFFAVRPEGSVSTLKIQRTERGDSAVYLCASSQAGVQFFGPGTRLTVL.